A selection of T cell receptor beta chains follows, all from one sample in a study of blood T cell repertoires in COVID-19. Generated by immunoSEQ multiplex PCR, the TCRdb table keeps only in-frame clones and is missing some. The repertoire consists of about 160,000 clones, with around 80% occurring once and the leading ten covering roughly 20%. The sequencing sample was made of peripheral blood. Source of these receptors: a woman over 75 with acute or convalescent COVID-19. CDR3s include the opening cysteine and the closing phenylalanine or tryptophan. A D gene is named only where the DNA matches it firmly. Clone size appears in some rows only: once, few, many, or a class for an expanded clone.

j_gene: TRBJ2-6; v_gene: TRBV2; d_gene: TRBD1; abundance: NA; CDR3nt: TGTGCCAGCAGTCAACAGGGGGCGTCTGGGGCCAACGTCCTGACTTTC; CDR3aa: CASSQQGASGANVLTF
j_gene: TRBJ1-4; v_gene: TRBV6-5; d_gene: TRBD1; abundance: NA; CDR3nt: TGTGCCAGCAGATCAGGGGGCGGAAATGAAAAACTGTTTTTT; CDR3aa: CASRSGGGNEKLFF
j_gene: TRBJ2-3; v_gene: TRBV19; d_gene: TRBD1; abundance: NA; CDR3nt: TGTGCCAGTAGTACTCCCGGGACAGGGGGCCTTGATACGCAGTATTTT; CDR3aa: CASSTPGTGGLDTQYF
j_gene: TRBJ2-2; v_gene: TRBV19; d_gene: TRBD2; abundance: NA; CDR3nt: TGTGCCAGTAGAATAGCGGGAGGGCCCTCCGGGGAGCTGTTTTTT; CDR3aa: CASRIAGGPSGELFF
j_gene: TRBJ2-5; v_gene: TRBV6-1; d_gene: TRBD1; abundance: NA; CDR3nt: TGTGCCAGCAGTGGACTACAGGGGGCTCGCGAAGAGACCCAGTACTTC; CDR3aa: CASSGLQGAREETQYF
j_gene: TRBJ2-1; v_gene: TRBV19; d_gene: TRBD2; abundance: NA; CDR3nt: TGTGCCAGTAGTTCCCACCCCCTAGCGGGAGCGAGAACCAATGAGCAGTTCTTC; CDR3aa: CASSSHPLAGARTNEQFF
j_gene: TRBJ2-1; v_gene: TRBV7-9; d_gene: TRBD2; abundance: NA; CDR3nt: TGTGCCAGCAGCCCCCGATCTAGCGGGAGGGACAATGAGCAGTTCTTC; CDR3aa: CASSPRSSGRDNEQFF
j_gene: TRBJ1-2; v_gene: TRBV14; d_gene: NA; abundance: NA; CDR3nt: TGTGCCAGCAGCCAAGAAACGGTCGTTAGCTATGGCTACACCTTC; CDR3aa: CASSQETVVSYGYTF
j_gene: TRBJ1-2; v_gene: TRBV7-2; d_gene: NA; abundance: NA; CDR3nt: TGTGCCAGCAGCTTAGGGCAGGGCAACTATGGCTACACCTTC; CDR3aa: CASSLGQGNYGYTF
j_gene: TRBJ1-2; v_gene: TRBV28; d_gene: NA; abundance: NA; CDR3nt: TGTGCCAGCAGTTCCCTCCCTCGGGGAAGCTACACCTTC; CDR3aa: CASSSLPRGSYTF
j_gene: TRBJ2-7; v_gene: TRBV9; d_gene: NA; abundance: NA; CDR3nt: TGTGCCAGCAGCGTTACGGGGGTCCCCGACGAGCAGTACTTC; CDR3aa: CASSVTGVPDEQYF
j_gene: TRBJ2-5; v_gene: TRBV6-6; d_gene: NA; abundance: NA; CDR3nt: TGTGCCAGCAGTTACAACGCGAGGGACCAAGAGACCCAGTACTTC; CDR3aa: CASSYNARDQETQYF
j_gene: TRBJ2-2; v_gene: TRBV3-1/TRBV3-2; d_gene: TRBD1; abundance: NA; CDR3nt: TGTGCCAGCAGCTTCGGTCAGGGGGACACCGGGGAGCTGTTTTTT; CDR3aa: CASSFGQGDTGELFF
j_gene: TRBJ2-2; v_gene: TRBV24-1; d_gene: TRBD1; abundance: once; CDR3nt: TGTGCCACCAGTGATCGGGACAGGGGGAACACCGGGGAGCTGTTTTTT; CDR3aa: CATSDRDRGNTGELFF
j_gene: TRBJ1-1; v_gene: TRBV5-4; d_gene: TRBD1; abundance: NA; CDR3nt: TGTGCCACCTTCGACAGGGTGAACACTGAAGCTTTCTTT; CDR3aa: CATFDRVNTEAFF
j_gene: TRBJ2-5; v_gene: TRBV28; d_gene: NA; abundance: NA; CDR3nt: TGTGCCAGCAGTTTATTCGGGGGACCCCGAGGGGAGACCCAGTACTTC; CDR3aa: CASSLFGGPRGETQYF
j_gene: TRBJ1-3; v_gene: TRBV5-4; d_gene: TRBD1; abundance: once; CDR3nt: TGTGCCAGCAACGATCCGACAGGGGGGGGAAACACCATATATTTT; CDR3aa: CASNDPTGGGNTIYF
j_gene: TRBJ1-1; v_gene: TRBV29-1; d_gene: NA; abundance: NA; CDR3nt: TGCAGCGCCAAGACAGCGAACACTGAAGCTTTCTTT; CDR3aa: CSAKTANTEAFF
j_gene: TRBJ1-3; v_gene: TRBV6-1; d_gene: TRBD1; abundance: NA; CDR3nt: TGTGCCAGCAGTGAAAAATCCCATTTCGGCCGGACAGGGTCTGGAAACACCATATATTTT; CDR3aa: CASSEKSHFGRTGSGNTIYF
j_gene: TRBJ2-1; v_gene: TRBV5-1; d_gene: TRBD2; abundance: NA; CDR3nt: TGCGCCAGCAGTCGGGAGCCCGCCCTAGCGGGGGTCAGCAATGAGCAGTTCTTC; CDR3aa: CASSREPALAGVSNEQFF
j_gene: TRBJ2-1; v_gene: TRBV3-1/TRBV3-2; d_gene: TRBD2; abundance: NA; CDR3nt: TGTGCCAGCAGCCCGGGACTAGCGGGGACAAGCTCCTACAATGAGCAGTTCTTC; CDR3aa: CASSPGLAGTSSYNEQFF
j_gene: TRBJ2-7; v_gene: TRBV6-6; d_gene: TRBD2; abundance: NA; CDR3nt: TGTGCCAGCAGACCGGGACTAGCCTCCTACGAGCAGTACTTC; CDR3aa: CASRPGLASYEQYF
j_gene: TRBJ1-2; v_gene: TRBV18; d_gene: TRBD1; abundance: NA; CDR3nt: TGTGCCAGCTCTCAAAGCCGGACAGGGATTAACTATGGCTACACCTTC; CDR3aa: CASSQSRTGINYGYTF
j_gene: TRBJ2-5; v_gene: TRBV7-4; d_gene: TRBD1; abundance: NA; CDR3nt: TGTGCCAGCAGCTTGACTCGACAGGGGGGACCAAGAGAGACCCAGTACTTC; CDR3aa: CASSLTRQGGPRETQYF
j_gene: TRBJ2-7; v_gene: TRBV2; d_gene: TRBD2; abundance: NA; CDR3nt: TGTGCCAGCAGGACGGGCGGGGGGTCCTCCTACGAGCAGTACTTC; CDR3aa: CASRTGGGSSYEQYF
j_gene: TRBJ2-5; v_gene: TRBV19; d_gene: TRBD1; abundance: NA; CDR3nt: TGTGCCAGTAGTAGAGACAGGGGGAAAGAGACCCAGTACTTC; CDR3aa: CASSRDRGKETQYF
j_gene: TRBJ1-4; v_gene: TRBV11-2; d_gene: TRBD1; abundance: few; CDR3nt: TGTGCCAGCAGCGAAGCCAGGGGGCGGCGTGAAAAACTGTTTTTT; CDR3aa: CASSEARGRREKLFF
j_gene: TRBJ1-3; v_gene: TRBV3-1/TRBV3-2; d_gene: NA; abundance: NA; CDR3nt: TGTGCCAGCAGCCAAATGGGACACTTCTCTGGAAACACCATATATTTT; CDR3aa: CASSQMGHFSGNTIYF
j_gene: TRBJ2-7; v_gene: TRBV7-8; d_gene: TRBD2; abundance: NA; CDR3nt: TGTGCCAGCAGCTTAGCCGGGACTAACTCCTACGAGCAGTACTTC; CDR3aa: CASSLAGTNSYEQYF